One sample yielded the 23 T cell receptor beta chains listed below, sequenced in a study of identical twins. TCRdb re-called the 5' RACE reads with MiXCR, one entry per CDR3 protein. The data contain nearly 900,000 distinct CDR3 sequences, over 9% of them singletons. The sample was also linked to a second study, of yellow fever vaccine responses in identical twins.

What was sequenced was PBMCs. Receptors originate from a woman younger than 30 in good health.

The CDR3 bases are TGTGCCAGCAGCGTAGAGGGGGGACCCACGAACACCGGGGAGCTGTTTTTT. It encodes CASSVEGGPTNTGELFF. The chain joins TRBV9 to TRBJ2-2, with D possibly called TRBD1 or TRBD2 (6 bases each). The germline gives CDR1 SGDLS, CDR2 YYNGEE. This CDR3 is 17 amino acids long. The germline V and J ends were trimmed by 0 bases and 0 bases, with 12 bases remaining between them.

There are a few counts of this clonotype. V and J are TRBV3-1 and TRBJ2-1; D call uncertain. The CDR3 has 12 amino acids. Deletions cut 4 bases from V and 9 bases from J, with 10 bases between. CDR1 and CDR2 (germline): LGHDT, YNNKEL (reference sequence). DNA for the CDR3: TGTGCCAGCAGCCTAGTACCGAGTGAGCAGTTCTTC. Its translation is CASSLVPSEQFF.

The chain is built from TRBV4-1 and TRBJ2-7, with 13 bases lining up with TRBD2. The J segment lost 4 bases and the V segment lost 3 bases, leaving 3 bases of the junction unmatched. The CDR3 runs to 15 residues. Looked up from germline, CDR1 is MGHRA and CDR2 is YSYEKL. The CDR3 DNA follows: TGCGCCAGCAGCCACAGACTAGCGGGAGGTTACGAGCAGTACTTC. Encoded protein: CASSHRLAGGYEQYF.

V and J are TRBV6-1 and TRBJ1-4; D remains unclear. Germline values: CDR1 MNHNS, CDR2 SASEGT. The CDR3 sequence is 14 residues long. Trimming removed 3 bases from V and 0 bases from J, with 5 bases in between. The CDR3 sequence: CASSDWATNEKLFF. In DNA form, the CDR3 reads TGTGCCAGCAGTGATTGGGCAACTAATGAAAAACTGTTTTTT.

In this sample, this clonotype turned up many times. The chain recombines TRBV12-3 or TRBV12-4 with TRBJ1-2; 8 bases agree with TRBD1. There are 13 residues in the CDR3. Unmatched junction bases numbered 1, after V lost 1 base and J lost 6 bases. This chain's CDR3 is CASSLGTGHGYTF. DNA of the CDR3: TGTGCCAGCAGTTTAGGGACAGGGCATGGCTACACCTTC.

This clonotype was counted only a few times. As DNA, the CDR3 is TGTGCCACCAGCAGAGATGTAAAGGCGCCTACCTCCTACGAGCAGTACTTC. Protein product: CATSRDVKAPTSYEQYF. V and J are TRBV15 and TRBJ2-7; D is unclear. Germline loops: CDR1 LNHNV, CDR2 YYDKDF (reference sequence). Trimming took off 0 bases at V and 0 bases at J, with 15 bases between the two ends. This CDR3 spans 17 amino acids.

The chain recombines TRBV20-1 with TRBJ2-1, with 9 bases aligning to TRBD2. Trimming removed 4 bases from V and 9 bases from J; junction bases left unmatched: 13. CDR3 length equals 15 residues. Germline V lookup: CDR1 DFQATT, CDR2 SNEGSKA (reference sequence). CDR3 amino acids: CSATGTSRAGGEQFF. DNA of the CDR3: TGCAGTGCTACGGGGACTAGCAGGGCAGGTGGTGAGCAGTTCTTC.

This clonotype was detected a few times. An end of the junction differs from the germline gene, which may be a read error. The rearrangement links TRBV2 to TRBJ2-1, with D perhaps matching TRBD2 (5 bases). The CDR3 covers 13 residues. Germline V gene lookup returns CDR1 SNHLY and CDR2 FYNNEI. This CDR3 reads CASSEGTSIVPMF. Written as DNA, the CDR3 is TGTGCCAGCAGTGAAGGTACTAGTATCGTCCCAATGTTC.

This clonotype was counted many times. The chain uses TRBV15 and TRBJ2-3, with no clear D. CDR1 is LNHNV and CDR2 is YYDKDF in the germline V gene (reference sequence). The CDR3 is 14 amino acids. V lost 1 base, J lost 0 bases, and 5 bases lay in between. The CDR3 sequence is CATSRGGSTDTQYF. In DNA form, the CDR3 reads TGTGCCACCAGCAGAGGAGGAAGCACAGATACGCAGTATTTT.

V and J are TRBV6-5 and TRBJ2-3; 7 nucleotides align to TRBD1. Germline assignment: CDR1 MNHEY and CDR2 SVGAGI. This CDR3 has 16 amino acids. Unmatched junction bases numbered 5, after V lost 0 bases and J lost 2 bases. The CDR3 protein is CASSYSTGSLTDTQYF. Written as DNA, the CDR3 is TGTGCCAGCAGTTACTCGACAGGGAGCCTCACAGATACGCAGTATTTT.

The chain uses TRBV18 and TRBJ2-1; maybe TRBD1 (5 bases). Germline CDR1 is KGHSH and CDR2 is LQKENI. With 6 bases removed from V and 0 bases from J, the gap between germline ends came to 12 bases. The CDR3 extends over 15 amino acids. The CDR3 is CASSRSTVSYNEQFF. The DNA of the CDR3 is TGTGCCAGCTCCAGATCGACAGTCTCCTACAATGAGCAGTTCTTC.

The table lists this clonotype with a few counts. The chain has TRBV7-9 and TRBJ1-1, with no clear D. CDR3 size: 14 residues. V dropped 0 bases and J dropped 3 bases, with 8 bases sitting between them. The germline gives CDR1 SEHNR, CDR2 FQNEAQ (reference sequence). The CDR3 DNA sequence: TGTGCCAGCAGCTTAGCGGTGGGGTACACTGAAGCTTTCTTT. As protein: CASSLAVGYTEAFF.

The chain is built from TRBV4-1 and TRBJ1-5; 7 nucleotides align to TRBD1. Germline V lookup: CDR1 MGHRA, CDR2 YSYEKL. Trimming cost V 3 bases and J 1 base; bases outside gene matches: 6. The CDR3 length is 16 residues. The CDR3 DNA follows: TGCGCCAGCAGCCACTACAGGGGTGACAGCAATCAGCCCCAGCATTTT. It encodes CASSHYRGDSNQPQHF.

This clonotype was observed a few times. The rearrangement joins TRBV15 to TRBJ1-1; possibly TRBD1 for D (6 bases). V lost 0 bases, J lost 1 base, and 9 bases lay in between. This CDR3 has 15 residues. Germline V lookup: CDR1 LNHNV, CDR2 YYDKDF (reference sequence). CDR3 region: CATSRDPGANTEAFF. In DNA form, the CDR3 reads TGTGCCACCAGCAGAGATCCAGGGGCGAACACTGAAGCTTTCTTT.

The V gene is TRBV20-1, the J gene TRBJ1-1; D unresolved. The CDR3 spans 15 residues. Looked up from germline, CDR1 is DFQATT and CDR2 is SNEGSKA (reference sequence). Deletions cut 1 base from V and 0 bases from J, with 12 bases between. The CDR3, as DNA: TGCAGTGCTAGAGGATGGGGTCGGATGAACACTGAAGCTTTCTTT. Translated: CSARGWGRMNTEAFF.

This clonotype was observed a few times. This chain joins TRBV10-3 and TRBJ2-1, with D perhaps matching TRBD2 (5 bases). Germline V gene data show CDR1 as ENHRY and CDR2 as SYGVKD. V gave up 6 bases and J gave up 4 bases, with 16 bases separating them. The CDR3 extends over 15 amino acids. CDR3 coding DNA: TGTGCCATCAGAACAGACGCTGGGGAGTACAATGAGCAGTTCTTC. As protein: CAIRTDAGEYNEQFF.

This clonotype was detected a few times. V usage is TRBV6-5 and J usage is TRBJ2-1; 8 bases match TRBD2. The CDR3 totals 16 residues. Unmatched junction bases numbered 7, after V lost 0 bases and J lost 6 bases. Germline CDR1 MNHEY, CDR2 SVGAGI. CDR3 residues: CASSYSAQRGPNEQFF. In nucleotides, the CDR3 is TGTGCCAGCAGTTACTCGGCCCAGCGGGGGCCCAATGAGCAGTTCTTC.

This rearrangement joins TRBV29-1 to TRBJ2-1; D is uncertain. Germline V CDR1 and CDR2: SQVTM, ANQGSEA. CDR3 length equals 16 residues. The V gene lost 1 base and the J gene lost 3 bases, with 16 bases spanning the gap. As DNA, the CDR3 is TGCAGCGTTGAAGGTATCGAGACATCCATCTACAATGAGCAGTTCTTC. Its protein product is CSVEGIETSIYNEQFF.

The chain recombines TRBV20-1 with TRBJ1-4; 9 bases are a match to TRBD1. The germline gives CDR1 DFQATT, CDR2 SNEGSKA (reference sequence). Trimming removed 4 bases from V and 7 bases from J; junction bases left unmatched: 4. The CDR3 covers 13 residues. The CDR3 reads CSATDRGGEKLFF. The CDR3 DNA sequence: TGCAGTGCTACGGACAGGGGCGGTGAAAAACTGTTTTTT.

The rearrangement links TRBV11-2 to TRBJ2-5; D may be TRBD2 (5 bases). Germline V CDR1 and CDR2: SGHAT, FQNNGV. This CDR3 has 15 amino acids. Trimming left V 5 bases short and J 0 bases short, with 13 bases between. The CDR3 DNA follows: TGTGCCAGCAGCCAAGGGTCGGGGTACCAAGAGACCCAGTACTTC. Its protein is CASSQGSGYQETQYF.

V gene TRBV10-3 combines with J gene TRBJ2-7, with D perhaps matching TRBD2 (6 bases). Deletions cut 4 bases from V and 6 bases from J, with 16 bases between. Germline CDR1 is ENHRY and CDR2 is SYGVKD. The length of the CDR3 is 14 residues. The CDR3 region is CAISGRGLGGEQYF. CDR3 coding DNA: TGTGCCATCAGTGGAAGGGGACTCGGCGGCGAGCAGTACTTC.

The chain joins TRBV4-1 to TRBJ1-5; D remains unclear. The length of the CDR3 is 15 residues. The V and J ends lost 0 bases and 7 bases respectively, with 13 bases between them. Germline V CDR1 and CDR2: MGHRA, YSYEKL. The CDR3 reads CASSQESQNDQPQHF. The CDR3 DNA reads TGCGCCAGCAGCCAAGAAAGCCAGAACGACCAGCCCCAGCATTTT.

The chain combines TRBV4-1 with TRBJ1-2; 11 bases are shared with TRBD1. V lost 0 bases, J lost 9 bases, and 21 bases stayed unmatched. This CDR3 has 20 amino acids. CDR1 and CDR2 (germline): MGHRA, YSYEKL. CDR3 sequence: CASSQDIYRYFPGQGGSYTF. For the CDR3, the DNA is TGCGCCAGCAGCCAAGATATTTATCGATATTTTCCGGGACAGGGGGGTAGCTACACCTTC.